Each of the 31 T cell receptor beta chains below was sequenced from the same sample in a study of T-cell reconstitution after alpha-beta-depleted transplantation in children. A library of TCRbeta sequences, prepared with unique molecular identifiers, was generated. TCRdb itself ran the PCR reads through MiXCR, one entry per CDR3 protein. The sample includes fewer than 1 million distinct CDR3 sequences, 15% to 20% of them seen just once. The sequencing here drew on PBMCs, mostly from graft donor cells, taken 360 days after TCRalphabeta/CD19-depleted stem cell transplant. These receptors were taken from a male patient younger than 18 who had a stem cell transplant for acute lymphoblastic leukemia, so the T cells may come from the graft donor.

This clonotype has more than one count but fewer than ten. One end of the junction varies from germline; a read error may be responsible. The chain links TRBV5-1 to TRBJ2-1; 11 positions agree with TRBD2. CDR1 SGHRS and CDR2 YFSETQ come from the germline V gene. The CDR3 has 16 amino acids. CDR3 DNA sequence: TGCGCCAGCAGCTTGGTGACAGGGGGGACTAGCGGATCAGGGGTCTTC. Residues: CASSLVTGGTSGSGVF.

In DNA form, the CDR3 reads TGTGCCAGTAGTACCGATGTGGAACCCCTCCACTTT. It is translated as CASSTDVEPLHF. V and J are TRBV19 and TRBJ1-6; no reliable D call. The germline V and J ends were trimmed by 4 bases and 12 bases, with 10 bases remaining between them. CDR1 LNHDA and CDR2 SQIVND come from the germline V gene (reference sequence). CDR3 length: 12 residues.

This chain joins TRBV5-1 and TRBJ1-1; TRBD1 is a possible D gene (5 bases). The V and J ends lost 1 base and 0 bases respectively, with 10 bases between them. CDR3 length: 15 amino acids. Per germline, CDR1 SGHRS and CDR2 YFSETQ. Here the CDR3 reads CASSLRTGLNTEAFF. The CDR3 nucleotides read TGCGCCAGCAGCTTGCGTACGGGACTGAACACTGAAGCTTTCTTT. Full variable domain (missing parts from reference TRBV5-1 and TRBJ1-1): KAGVTQTPRYLIKTRGQQVTLSCSPISGHRSVSWYQQTPGQGLQFLFEYFSETQRNKGNFPGRFSGRQFSNSRSEMNVSTLELGDSALYLCASSLRTGLNTEAFFGQGTRLTVV.

This sequence joins TRBV7-9 and TRBJ2-5; TRBD2 might be the D (5 bases). Trimming removed 3 bases from V and 1 base from J, with 12 bases in between. Germline values: CDR1 SEHNR, CDR2 FQNEAQ (reference sequence). This CDR3 contains 15 residues. The chain's CDR3 is CASSLSMEVQETQYF. The CDR3 coding sequence is TGTGCCAGCAGCTTGTCCATGGAGGTCCAAGAGACCCAGTACTTC.

This clonotype was counted at least ten times. The rearrangement links TRBV29-1 to TRBJ2-1; D uncertain. The CDR3 spans 11 residues. The germline V gene has CDR1 SQVTM and CDR2 ANQGSEA. Trimming took off 7 bases at V and 9 bases at J, with 13 bases between the two ends. The CDR3 is CSAHRGTEQFF. For the CDR3, the DNA is TGCAGCGCCCACCGAGGTACTGAGCAGTTCTTC.

The V and J genes are TRBV6-1 and TRBJ2-1; tentatively, D is TRBD1 (6 bases). The CDR3 totals 15 residues. The V end was cut by 8 bases, the J end by 5 bases, with 19 bases between. The germline V gene has CDR1 MNHNS and CDR2 SASEGT. In DNA form, the CDR3 reads TGTGCCAGCGGACAGTGGATTCCAGGGGACAATGAGCAGTTCTTC. Amino acid sequence: CASGQWIPGDNEQFF.

The chain joins TRBV5-1 to TRBJ2-4; D possibly matches TRBD1 or TRBD2 (5 bases each). Germline V gene sequence: CDR1 SGHRS, CDR2 YFSETQ. The CDR3 loop spans 16 amino acids. The V end lost 1 base, the J end lost 0 bases, and 11 bases lay between the germline ends. Here the CDR3 reads CASSLSGPLAKNIQYF. The DNA of the CDR3 is TGCGCCAGCAGCTTGTCGGGACCTCTAGCCAAAAACATTCAGTACTTC.

V is TRBV13 and J is TRBJ2-7; D remains unclear. The CDR3 runs 13 residues. V was cut by 5 bases and J by 5 bases, with 13 bases left in between. The germline gives CDR1 PRHDT, CDR2 FYEKMQ (reference sequence). For the CDR3, the DNA is TGTGCCAGCAGCCCCCTAGTTACGGACGAGCAGTACTTC. Translation gives CASSPLVTDEQYF.

This chain links TRBV4-1 with TRBJ2-4, with 15 positions matching TRBD2. CDR1 is MGHRA and CDR2 is YSYEKL in the germline V gene. CDR3 length: 18 amino acids. Unmatched junction bases numbered 4, after V lost 0 bases and J lost 4 bases. This CDR3 is CASSQDGLAGGLKNIQYF. In DNA, the CDR3 is TGCGCCAGCAGCCAAGATGGACTAGCGGGAGGGTTGAAAAACATTCAGTACTTC.

In this sample, this clonotype turned up many times. This chain joins TRBV12-5 and TRBJ2-3; D unresolved. In germline, CDR1 is LGHNT, CDR2 FRNRAP. This CDR3 comprises 13 residues. With 3 bases removed from V and 4 bases from J, the gap between germline ends came to 8 bases. As DNA, the CDR3 is TGTGCTAGTGGTTTAACAGAGCCAGATACGCAGTATTTT. The encoded protein is CASGLTEPDTQYF.

The chain combines TRBV7-6 with TRBJ2-5; 9 bases match TRBD1. CDR3 length equals 17 residues. CDR1 is SGHVS, CDR2 FNYEAQ, per germline. Trimming removed 5 bases from V and 5 bases from J; junction bases left unmatched: 15. This CDR3 is CASSATTGGKVRETQYF. The CDR3 region has the DNA TGTGCCAGCAGCGCCACGACAGGGGGAAAGGTCCGTGAGACCCAGTACTTC.

This chain joins TRBV9 and TRBJ1-2; possible D gene TRBD1, 6 bases. V lost 0 bases and J lost 6, with 15 bases in between. This CDR3 contains 15 residues. Germline CDR1 SGDLS, CDR2 YYNGEE. The CDR3 DNA reads TGTGCCAGCAGCGTAGTCACCGGGGGCGCAAATGGCTACACCTTC. Amino acids: CASSVVTGGANGYTF.

This clonotype was recorded many times. The chain joins TRBV5-1 to TRBJ2-7, with TRBD2 matching 7 bases. Unmatched junction bases numbered 10, after V lost 0 bases and J lost 7 bases. Per the germline V gene, CDR1 is SGHRS and CDR2 is YFSETQ. The CDR3 totals 15 residues. CDR3 loop: CASSLEAGVFEEQYF. CDR3 nucleotide sequence: TGCGCCAGCAGCTTGGAGGCGGGAGTGTTCGAAGAGCAGTACTTC.

This clonotype was counted between two and nine times. V is TRBV3-1 and J is TRBJ2-7; 13 positions match TRBD2. CDR1 LGHDT and CDR2 YNNKEL come from the germline V gene (reference sequence). J was trimmed by 4 bases and V by 0 bases; bases with no gene match: 0. The CDR3 is 15 amino acids. In nucleotides, the CDR3 is TGTGCCAGCAGCCAAGAGGGACTAGCGGGATACGAGCAGTACTTC. Protein product: CASSQEGLAGYEQYF.

The chain is built from TRBV7-9 and TRBJ2-3, with unresolved D. Trimming left V 4 bases short and J 0 bases short, with 14 bases between. The CDR3 has 16 residues. Germline-derived CDR1 and CDR2 are SEHNR and FQNEAQ (reference sequence). CDR3 nucleotide sequence: TGTGCCAGCAGCTCCCTTATTGGGGTGAGCACAGATACGCAGTATTTT. Its translation is CASSSLIGVSTDTQYF.

The rearrangement joins TRBV29-1 to TRBJ2-7; D could derive from TRBD1 or TRBD2 (5 bases each). V gave up 3 bases and J gave up 5 bases, with 11 bases separating them. The CDR3 consists of 12 residues. Germline lookup yields CDR1 SQVTM and CDR2 ANQGSEA. As DNA, the CDR3 is TGCAGCGTTGACAAGGGACGCAACGAGCAGTACTTC. Amino acids: CSVDKGRNEQYF.

The chain has TRBV18 and TRBJ2-7, with 14 bases that match TRBD2. Per germline, CDR1 KGHSH and CDR2 LQKENI. Losses at the gene ends were 3 bases for V and 4 bases for J; bases not matched to a gene: 8. This CDR3 contains 17 residues. The CDR3 sequence: CASSPPGLAGGSYEQYF. The CDR3 DNA follows: TGTGCCAGCTCACCGCCCGGACTAGCGGGAGGCTCGTACGAGCAGTACTTC.

This chain links TRBV20-1 with TRBJ2-5; possibly TRBD2 for D (5 bases). Germline V gene data show CDR1 as DFQATT and CDR2 as SNEGSKA (reference sequence). This CDR3 contains 12 residues. V lost 5 bases to trimming and J lost 5 bases, with 12 bases between them. The CDR3 here is CSARPDSETQYF. DNA of the CDR3: TGCAGTGCTCGCCCGGACTCGGAGACCCAGTACTTC.

There are a few counts of this clonotype. This chain links TRBV12-3 or TRBV12-4 with TRBJ2-1; 8 nucleotides match TRBD2. V gave up 1 base and J gave up 12 bases; unmatched junction bases: 14. The CDR3 has 16 residues. CDR3 sequence: CASSLGTGPSGFGQFF. In DNA form, the CDR3 reads TGTGCCAGCAGTTTAGGCACAGGGCCTAGCGGGTTTGGGCAGTTCTTC.

The chain employs TRBV27 and TRBJ2-1; 10 bases agree with TRBD2. The CDR3 is made up of 16 amino acids. Trimming cost V 8 bases and J 6 bases; bases outside gene matches: 13. Germline assignment: CDR1 MNHEY and CDR2 SMNVEV (reference sequence). The CDR3: CASGEGASGRGNEQFF. CDR3 nucleotides: TGTGCCAGCGGAGAGGGAGCTAGCGGGAGAGGCAATGAGCAGTTCTTC.

This clonotype turned up a few times. The chain carries TRBV6-1 and TRBJ2-7; D might be TRBD1 (6 bases). Trimming took off 7 bases at V and 3 bases at J, with 25 bases between the two ends. This CDR3 is 17 amino acids long. CDR1 and CDR2 from the germline V gene are MNHNS and SASEGT. The CDR3 loop is CASTSQSPPGVFYEQYF. The DNA of the CDR3 is TGTGCCAGCACCTCCCAATCCCCCCCAGGGGTTTTCTACGAGCAGTACTTC.

Turning to this clonotype: One end of the junction fails to match germline, which may point to a read error. The chain joins TRBV7-8 to TRBJ2-1; TRBD2 agrees at 8 bases. CDR3 length equals 17 residues. Germline V gives CDR1 SGHVS, CDR2 FQNEAQ. The CDR3 DNA sequence: TGTGCCAGCAGCTTAGTGTCTGCGGGAGGTTTCTACCATGAGCAGTTCTTC. Translated, it gives CASSLVSAGGFYHEQFF. Full variable domain (remainder filled in from reference TRBV7-8 and TRBJ2-1): GAGVSQSPRYKVAKRGQDVALRCDPISGHVSLFWYQQALGQGPEFLTYFQNEAQLDKSGLPSDRFFAERPEGSVSTLKIQRTQQEDSAVYLCASSLVSAGGFYHEQFFGPGTRLTVL.

This clonotype showed up just a few times. The CDR3 DNA sequence: TGTGCCACCCAGGGACTAAAATTCTCCTACAATGAGCAGTTCTTC. Its protein product is CATQGLKFSYNEQFF. The rearrangement uses TRBV7-9 and TRBJ2-1; 7 bases map to TRBD2. Germline CDR1 is SEHNR and CDR2 is FQNEAQ (reference sequence). Trimming took 10 bases from V and 0 from J; bases not matched to a gene: 9. This CDR3 is built from 15 residues.

This chain joins TRBV7-9 and TRBJ1-2, with D tentatively TRBD1 (6 bases). The CDR3 loop spans 13 amino acids. Trimming shortened V by 8 bases and J by 4 bases, and 14 bases separated the two germline ends. Germline V gene data show CDR1 as SEHNR and CDR2 as FQNEAQ (reference sequence). The CDR3 loop reads CASQTTGPYGYTF. As DNA, the CDR3 is TGTGCCAGCCAGACGACAGGACCCTATGGCTACACCTTC.

This clonotype was seen a handful of times. J is TRBJ2-1 and V is TRBV9, with D maybe TRBD2 (6 bases). The CDR3 extends over 14 amino acids. V lost 0 bases, J lost 8 bases, and 12 bases lay in between. The germline V gene has CDR1 SGDLS and CDR2 YYNGEE. The CDR3 sequence is CASSVAGGSDEQFF. DNA of the CDR3: TGTGCCAGCAGCGTAGCTGGAGGGAGCGATGAGCAGTTCTTC.

The genes are TRBV19 and TRBJ2-1, with D unclear. V was shortened by 3 bases and J by 0 bases, with 9 bases between the two germline ends. The CDR3 contains 15 residues. Per the germline V gene, CDR1 is LNHDA and CDR2 is SQIVND (reference sequence). The CDR3 DNA follows: TGTGCCAGTAGTATTGATCAGAGCTCCTACAATGAGCAGTTCTTC. Residues: CASSIDQSSYNEQFF.

The chain has TRBV5-1 and TRBJ2-7, with 8 bases fitting TRBD2. Germline CDR1 reads SGHRS; CDR2 reads YFSETQ. After removal of 1 base from V and 6 bases from J, the junction contained 6 bases not matched to a gene. The CDR3 spans 14 residues. The CDR3 reads CASSLREGAREQYF. CDR3 DNA: TGCGCCAGCAGCTTGCGGGAGGGAGCGCGCGAGCAGTACTTC.

This clonotype was seen a handful of times. The chain combines TRBV5-1 with TRBJ1-4; weak D call: TRBD1 (6 bases). The germline CDR1 and CDR2 sequences are SGHRS and YFSETQ. CDR3 length: 15 amino acids. V lost 7 bases and J lost 5, with 18 bases in between. CDR3 DNA sequence: TGCGCCAGCGCCCTGTCGGGAGGGGGAAATGAAAAACTGTTTTTT. Translating gives CASALSGGGNEKLFF.

V usage is TRBV18 and J usage is TRBJ2-7; 10 bases are a match to TRBD1. CDR1 KGHSH and CDR2 LQKENI come from the germline V gene. Trimming took 1 base from V and 4 from J; bases not matched to a gene: 4. CDR3 length equals 15 residues. CDR3 sequence: CASSPRQGAVYEQYF. CDR3 in DNA: TGTGCCAGCTCACCACGACAGGGGGCAGTTTACGAGCAGTACTTC.

CDR3 amino acids: CASSLSAPSTPYF. The CDR3 DNA sequence: TGTGCCAGCAGCTTATCAGCTCCCTCCACTCCGTACTTC. The chain carries TRBV7-2 and TRBJ2-7; no definite D call. The V and J ends lost 2 bases and 12 bases respectively, with 17 bases between them. The CDR3 totals 13 residues. Germline CDR1 SGHTA, CDR2 FQGNSA.

The table lists this clonotype with many counts. The rearrangement uses TRBV5-1 and TRBJ2-5; no definite D call. V shed 5 bases and J shed 5 bases, with 10 bases lying between them. The length of the CDR3 is 12 residues. Germline loops: CDR1 SGHRS, CDR2 YFSETQ. CDR3 sequence: CASRLVWETQYF. The CDR3 nucleotides are TGCGCCAGCAGACTTGTCTGGGAGACCCAGTACTTC.